A single sample is the source of the 28 T cell receptor beta chains below, sequenced in a study of T cells in Graves' hyperthyroidism and ophthalmopathy. Amplification of TCR beta CDR3 regions was performed using RNA transcripts as template. When the TCR CDR3 underwent first-round RT-PCR, the HTBI primer set was used. TCRdb recomputed calls from the multiplex PCR reads with MiXCR, one row per CDR3 protein. The sample yields roughly 170,000 distinct CDR3 sequences, about 9.4% seen once. Sequenced: blood. Receptors were obtained from a woman between 18 and 29 years old with Graves' hyperthyroidism that later progressed to Graves' ophthalmopathy.

This clonotype was seen more than once but under ten times. The rearrangement uses TRBV7-9 and TRBJ1-1, with D possibly TRBD1 on 6 matching bases. This CDR3 contains 13 residues. Germline-derived CDR1 and CDR2 are SEHNR and FQNEAQ (reference sequence). The germline V and J ends were trimmed by 3 bases and 9 bases, with 14 bases remaining between them. This CDR3 reads CASSLRDRPKAFF. The DNA for the CDR3 is TGTGCCAGCAGCTTGAGAGACAGGCCTAAAGCTTTCTTT.

This clonotype has at least ten counts. The rearrangement links TRBV7-2 to TRBJ2-7, with D possibly matching TRBD2 (5 bases). Germline V lookup: CDR1 SGHTA, CDR2 FQGNSA. The CDR3 length is 15 residues. Trimming left V 0 bases short and J 1 base short, with 10 bases between. The CDR3 spells CASSLALGVSYEQYF. The CDR3 DNA sequence: TGTGCCAGCAGCTTAGCGCTCGGGGTGTCCTACGAGCAGTACTTC.

This clonotype showed up many times. The chain uses TRBV28 and TRBJ1-2, with D possibly being TRBD1 (6 bases). This CDR3 spans 13 amino acids. V was cut by 7 bases and J by 8 bases, with 17 bases left in between. Looked up from germline, CDR1 is MDHEN and CDR2 is SYDVKM. The chain's CDR3 is CASTPPSGVGYTF. CDR3 DNA sequence: TGTGCCAGCACCCCACCCTCAGGGGTAGGCTACACCTTC.

The chain has TRBV6-1 and TRBJ2-1, with 8 positions matching TRBD2. The V gene end was trimmed by 8 bases and the J gene end by 3 bases; junction bases not matched to a gene: 6. Germline V gene sequence: CDR1 MNHNS, CDR2 SASEGT. The CDR3 is 14 amino acids. The CDR3, as DNA: TGTGCCAGCTCGGCACTAGCGGACTACAATGAGCAGTTCTTC. Translation gives CASSALADYNEQFF.

The chain carries TRBV14 and TRBJ2-1; D remains unclear. The CDR3 is made up of 14 amino acids. Germline V gene sequence: CDR1 SGHDN, CDR2 FVKESK. V lost 5 bases to trimming and J lost 3 bases, with 11 bases between them. The CDR3 loop reads CASSGLGYYNEQFF. The CDR3 DNA sequence: TGTGCCAGCAGCGGCCTCGGGTACTACAATGAGCAGTTCTTC.

This clonotype has ten or more counts. V is TRBV6-1 and J is TRBJ2-3, with 7 bases lining up with TRBD2. V lost 6 bases, J lost 3 bases, and 9 bases stayed unmatched. The germline V gene has CDR1 MNHNS and CDR2 SASEGT. The CDR3 length is 15 residues. The CDR3 reads CASSQPGEGTDTQYF. The CDR3 nucleotides are TGTGCCAGCAGCCAACCCGGGGAGGGAACAGATACGCAGTATTTT.

This clonotype was observed a few times. CDR3 loop: CASSIGQGSYSPLHF. CDR3 coding DNA: TGTGCCAGTAGTATCGGGCAGGGCAGTTACTCACCCCTCCACTTT. The V call is TRBV19, the J call TRBJ1-6, with D perhaps matching TRBD1 (5 bases). CDR1 and CDR2 (germline): LNHDA, SQIVND (reference sequence). The CDR3 length is 15 residues. The V and J ends lost 3 bases and 10 bases respectively, with 16 bases between them. The full variable domain, its missing parts supplied by reference TRBV19 and TRBJ1-6, is DGGITQSPKYLFRKEGQNVTLSCEQNLNHDAMYWYRQDPGQGLRLIYYSQIVNDFQKGDIAEGYSVSREKKESFPLTVTSAQKNPTAFYLCASSIGQGSYSPLHFGNGTRLTVT.

This clonotype was seen a few times. This rearrangement joins TRBV25-1 to TRBJ1-4, with no clear D. V was trimmed by 1 base and J by 4 bases, leaving 10 bases between them. CDR1 and CDR2 from the germline V gene are MGHDK and SYGVNS. The CDR3 totals 15 residues. CDR3 nucleotide sequence: TGTGCCAGCAGTGAATTTGGGCAGATTAATGAAAAACTGTTTTTT. This translates into CASSEFGQINEKLFF.

This clonotype was counted ten times or more. This rearrangement joins TRBV20-1 to TRBJ2-5; the D is unclear. V was cut by 1 base and J by 5 bases, with 8 bases left in between. Germline CDR1 and CDR2: DFQATT and SNEGSKA (reference sequence). The CDR3 covers 12 residues. The CDR3 here is CSARGRKETQYF. DNA for the CDR3: TGCAGTGCTAGAGGCAGAAAGGAGACCCAGTACTTC.

This clonotype appeared many times. J is TRBJ2-7 and V is TRBV6-6; 10 nucleotides agree with TRBD2. The CDR3 contains 15 residues. The V segment lost 0 bases and the J segment 4 bases; nucleotides outside the gene matches: 3. Per germline, CDR1 MNHNY and CDR2 SVGAGI (reference sequence). As DNA, the CDR3 is TGTGCCAGCAGTTACTCAAGTAGCGGGAGGTACGAGCAGTACTTC. Translating it yields CASSYSSSGRYEQYF.

This clonotype was detected ten times or more. The rearrangement links TRBV11-2 to TRBJ1-2; TRBD1 agrees at 10 bases. V lost 5 bases, J lost 8 bases, and 11 bases stayed unmatched. Germline V CDR1 and CDR2: SGHAT, FQNNGV. The CDR3 totals 15 residues. CDR3 region: CASSPIRQGAFGYTF. The CDR3 DNA is TGTGCCAGCAGCCCGATAAGACAGGGGGCATTCGGCTACACCTTC.

This clonotype was counted between two and nine times. The gene calls are TRBV4-1 and TRBJ2-5; the match to TRBD1 covers 10 bases. CDR1 is MGHRA, CDR2 YSYEKL, per germline. V dropped 3 bases and J dropped 5; count of bases not matched to a gene: 3. The CDR3 covers 14 residues. CDR3 sequence reads: CASSQTGGRETQYF. Here the CDR3 DNA reads TGCGCCAGCAGCCAGACAGGGGGCCGGGAGACCCAGTACTTC.

This clonotype was found many times. The J gene is TRBJ2-3, the V gene TRBV7-9; 7 nucleotides agree with TRBD2. Germline V gives CDR1 SEHNR, CDR2 FQNEAQ (reference sequence). The length of the CDR3 is 15 residues. J gave up 4 bases and V 4 bases, and 8 bases lay outside the gene matches. DNA of the CDR3: TGTGCCAGCAGCTATGGGACTACCCCCGCAGATACGCAGTATTTT. This translates into CASSYGTTPADTQYF.

The CDR3: CASSLLRGRGGELFF. Written as DNA, the CDR3 is TGTGCCAGCAGCCTCCTCCGGGGGCGAGGAGGGGAGCTGTTTTTT. V is TRBV5-5 and J is TRBJ2-2; D tentatively fits TRBD1 or TRBD2 (6 bases each). V was clipped by 4 bases and J by 8 bases, with 18 bases between them. The CDR3 runs to 15 residues. Germline loops: CDR1 SGHKS, CDR2 YYEKEE (reference sequence).

The table lists this clonotype with many counts. The chain is built from TRBV20-1 and TRBJ1-2; tentatively, D is TRBD1 (6 bases). The V end lost 4 bases, the J end lost 5 bases, and 17 bases lay between the germline ends. The CDR3 is 14 amino acids. Germline V CDR1 and CDR2: DFQATT, SNEGSKA (reference sequence). DNA of the CDR3: TGCAGTGCTACGGCCACCGGGACAACTTATGGCTACACCTTC. Its protein is CSATATGTTYGYTF.

The chain combines TRBV4-2 with TRBJ2-6, with D possibly being TRBD1 (6 bases). Germline CDR1 and CDR2: LGHNA and YNFKEQ. This CDR3 comprises 17 residues. Between the trimmed V and J ends, which lost 0 bases and 0 bases, there was a span of 9 bases. CDR3 DNA: TGTGCCAGCAGCCAAGAAGGGGGATTCTCTGGGGCCAACGTCCTGACTTTC. Protein sequence: CASSQEGGFSGANVLTF.

V and J are TRBV4-1 and TRBJ2-1; the match to TRBD2 covers 9 bases. Per germline, CDR1 MGHRA and CDR2 YSYEKL. The CDR3 totals 16 residues. Trimming cost V 4 bases and J 7 bases; bases outside gene matches: 11. CDR3 nucleotide sequence: TGCGCCAGCAGCCTTCAGGTAGCGGGAGTAAGGAATGAGCAGTTCTTC. Translated, it gives CASSLQVAGVRNEQFF.

Many counts were recorded for this clonotype. The chain combines TRBV12-3 or TRBV12-4 with TRBJ2-7; D possibly corresponds to TRBD1 (6 bases). Trimming pared 5 bases from V and 6 bases from J, leaving 11 bases between. CDR3 length: 12 residues. The DNA of the CDR3 is TGTGCCAGCAGTCCTGGGACATCCGAGCAGTACTTC. Its translation: CASSPGTSEQYF.

There are many counts of this clonotype. The chain joins TRBV28 to TRBJ2-5, with 7 bases matching TRBD2. The ends lost 10 bases at V and 2 bases at J; junction bases unmatched: 7. CDR3 size: 13 residues. Germline values: CDR1 MDHEN, CDR2 SYDVKM. The CDR3 region has the DNA TGTGCCACCCGATTGGGGGGGCAAGAGACCCAGTACTTC. Protein: CATRLGGQETQYF. Full variable domain (rest looked up from reference TRBV28 and TRBJ2-5): DVKVTQSSRYLVKRTGEKVFLECVQDMDHENMFWYRQDPGLGLRLIYFSYDVKMKEKGDIPEGYSVSREKKERFSLILESASTNQTSMYLCATRLGGQETQYFGPGTRLLVL.

This clonotype appeared many times. The chain combines TRBV6-1 with TRBJ1-2; no firm D call. The V and J ends lost 1 base and 5 bases respectively, with 5 bases between them. Looked up from germline, CDR1 is MNHNS and CDR2 is SASEGT. This CDR3 region has 12 residues. CDR3 amino acids: CASSEVGYGYTF. As DNA, the CDR3 is TGTGCCAGCAGTGAAGTGGGGTATGGCTACACCTTC.

This clonotype was seen only a few times. The V gene is TRBV19, the J gene TRBJ1-6; D uncertain. The V and J ends lost 8 bases and 9 bases respectively, with 14 bases between them. Germline CDR1 is LNHDA and CDR2 is SQIVND (reference sequence). The CDR3 covers 13 residues. CDR3: CASGQTLRSPLHF. The CDR3 DNA is TGTGCCAGTGGCCAGACCCTACGTTCACCCCTCCACTTT.

This clonotype was observed at least ten times. The CDR3 region has the DNA TGTGCCAGCAGCCAAGTGACTTCGGGGGGCTACACCTTC. Translated: CASSQVTSGGYTF. J is TRBJ1-2 and V is TRBV14, with D hard to call. Trimming took off 1 base at V and 8 bases at J, with 11 bases between the two ends. This CDR3 has 13 amino acids. Germline V gene lookup returns CDR1 SGHDN and CDR2 FVKESK.

This clonotype showed up many times. The chain is built from TRBV7-3 and TRBJ2-1, with 11 bases matching TRBD2. Trimming took 3 bases from V and 1 from J; bases not matched to a gene: 2. The CDR3 runs to 16 residues. CDR1 and CDR2 (germline): SGHTA, FQGTGA. The CDR3 protein is CASSFSGGASYNEQFF. The CDR3 bases are TGTGCCAGCAGCTTTAGCGGGGGGGCGTCCTACAATGAGCAGTTCTTC. Supplemented by reference TRBV7-3 and TRBJ2-1, the full variable domain reads GAGVSQTPSNKVTEKGKYVELRCDPISGHTALYWYRQSLGQGPEFLIYFQGTGAADDSGLPNDRFFAVRPEGSVSTLKIQRTERGDSAVYLCASSFSGGASYNEQFFGPGTRLTVL.

At least ten counts were recorded for this clonotype. The chain employs TRBV7-2 and TRBJ2-5; D gene ambiguous. Germline CDR1 is SGHTA and CDR2 is FQGNSA. This CDR3 contains 13 residues. Trimming shortened V by 1 base and J by 4 bases, and 7 bases separated the two germline ends. CDR3 protein: CASSLGSPETQYF. In DNA form, the CDR3 reads TGTGCCAGCAGCTTAGGAAGCCCAGAGACCCAGTACTTC.

This clonotype was observed at least ten times. The chain is built from TRBV6-1 and TRBJ2-1; D is possibly TRBD2 (6 bases). V lost 6 bases to trimming and J lost 7 bases, with 13 bases between them. Germline lookup yields CDR1 MNHNS and CDR2 SASEGT. The CDR3 covers 13 residues. The CDR3 nucleotides are TGTGCCAGCAGCTCCCTAGGAGGGAATGAGCAGTTCTTC. Translation: CASSSLGGNEQFF.

This clonotype was observed at least ten times. The chain has TRBV2 and TRBJ2-7, with a weak D call TRBD2 (5 bases). The germline CDR1 and CDR2 sequences are SNHLY and FYNNEI. Trimming took off 4 bases at V and 3 bases at J, with 16 bases between the two ends. This CDR3 has 15 amino acids. The CDR3 spells CASSGFRGPIYEQYF. CDR3 DNA: TGTGCCAGCAGTGGTTTCCGGGGTCCCATCTACGAGCAGTACTTC.

This clonotype was seen repeatedly, ten times or more. V gene TRBV7-9 combines with J gene TRBJ1-2; 7 nucleotides agree with TRBD1. Losses at the gene ends were 2 bases for V and 7 bases for J; bases not matched to a gene: 10. The CDR3 extends over 15 amino acids. Germline lookup yields CDR1 SEHNR and CDR2 FQNEAQ (reference sequence). The CDR3 is CASSLSTRTGFGYTF. DNA for the CDR3: TGTGCCAGCAGCTTATCTACCCGGACAGGTTTTGGCTACACCTTC.

The V gene is TRBV30, the J gene TRBJ2-3; D remains unclear. Trimming took off 0 bases at V and 12 bases at J, with 7 bases between the two ends. Looked up from germline, CDR1 is GTSNPN and CDR2 is SVGIG (reference sequence). There are 10 residues in the CDR3. The CDR3 sequence: CAWSVDTQYF. The DNA for the CDR3 is TGTGCCTGGAGTGTAGACACCCAGTATTTT. Supplemented by reference TRBV30 and TRBJ2-3, the full variable domain reads SQTIHQWPATLVQPVGSPLSLECTVEGTSNPNLYWYRQAAGRGLQLLFYSVGIGQISSEVPQNLSASRPQDRQFILSSKKLLLSDSGFYLCAWSVDTQYFGPGTRLTVL.